The clone carrying this T cell receptor (beta chain) was seen repeatedly, ten times or more. The target antigen is unknown. The data stem from a study of regulatory T cells in long-lasting Graves disease. Study summary: Patients newly diagnosed with Graves' had been on antithyroid drugs for under 3 months.

V lost 4 bases, J lost 5 bases, and 9 bases stayed unmatched. This CDR3 contains 15 residues. Germline assignment: CDR1 LGHDT and CDR2 YNNKEL (reference sequence). iRepertoire HTBI primers and Arm-PCR of CDR3 regions built TCR beta libraries. One entry per CDR3 protein results from TCRdb running MiXCR on the multiplex PCR reads. The data show 350,000 to 400,000 distinct CDR3 sequences, with around a sixth seen just once and 20% to 25% held by the top ten. The study, taken as a whole, reports: The study found lower TCR diversity in persistent Graves' patients than in newly diagnosed ones. Thyroid tissue was not sampled; only peripheral blood was.

Documented time point: newly diagnosed GD, antithyroid drugs for less than 3 months. Extracted RNA from PBMCs served as the source of the TCR library. The EDTA tubes were filled with about 10 milliliters of drawn peripheral blood. This receptor was identified in a female donor with Graves disease. This chain connects TRBV3-1 to TRBJ2-5; TRBD2 agrees at 8 bases. The sequencing used peripheral blood mononuclear cells (PBMCs), collected at new diagnosis, from a patient treated with antithyroid drugs. The CDR3 protein is CASSPTGTRGETQYF. Written as DNA, the CDR3 is TGTGCCAGCAGCCCAACCGGGACTAGGGGCGAGACCCAGTACTTC.